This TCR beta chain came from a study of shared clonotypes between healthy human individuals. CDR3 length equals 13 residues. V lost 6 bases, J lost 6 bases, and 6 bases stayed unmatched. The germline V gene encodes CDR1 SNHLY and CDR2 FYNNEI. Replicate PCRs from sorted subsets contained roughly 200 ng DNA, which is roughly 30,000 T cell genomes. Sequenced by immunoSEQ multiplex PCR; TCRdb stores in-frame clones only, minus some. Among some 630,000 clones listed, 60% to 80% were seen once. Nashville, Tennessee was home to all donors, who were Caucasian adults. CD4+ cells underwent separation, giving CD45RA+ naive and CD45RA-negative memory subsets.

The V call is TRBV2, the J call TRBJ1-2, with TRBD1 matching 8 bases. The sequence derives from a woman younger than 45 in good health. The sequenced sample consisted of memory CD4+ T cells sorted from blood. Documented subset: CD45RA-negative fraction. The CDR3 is CASSADREDGYTF. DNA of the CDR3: TGTGCCAGCAGCGCGGACAGGGAAGATGGCTACACCTTC.